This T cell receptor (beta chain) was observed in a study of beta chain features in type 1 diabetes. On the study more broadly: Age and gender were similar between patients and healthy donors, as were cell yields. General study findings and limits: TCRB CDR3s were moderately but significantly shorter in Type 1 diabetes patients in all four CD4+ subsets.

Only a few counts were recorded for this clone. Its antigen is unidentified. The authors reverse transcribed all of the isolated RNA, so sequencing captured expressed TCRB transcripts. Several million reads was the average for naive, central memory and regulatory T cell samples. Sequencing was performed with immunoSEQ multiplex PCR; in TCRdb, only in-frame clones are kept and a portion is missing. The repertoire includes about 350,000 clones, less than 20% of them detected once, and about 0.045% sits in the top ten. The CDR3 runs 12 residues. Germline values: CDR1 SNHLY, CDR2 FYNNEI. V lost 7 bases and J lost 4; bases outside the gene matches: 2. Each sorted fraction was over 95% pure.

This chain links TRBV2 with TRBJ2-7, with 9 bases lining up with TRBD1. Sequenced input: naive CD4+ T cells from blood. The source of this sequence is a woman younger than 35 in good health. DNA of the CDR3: TGTGCCAGCAAGGGACAGGGATACGAGCAGTACTTC. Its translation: CASKGQGYEQYF.